What follows are 2 T cell receptor beta chains derived from one specimen sequenced in a study of cytomegalovirus exposure and HLA in healthy donors. The PCR made use of 60 Vbeta and 13 Jbeta primers. Sequencing was performed with immunoSEQ multiplex PCR; in TCRdb, only in-frame clones are kept and a portion is missing. The sample lists tens of thousands of clones; around 83% were seen once. Material: PBMCs. The receptors originated from a man aged 25 to 40 in good health and CMV-seronegative.

The genes are TRBV12-1 and TRBJ2-5; the table names TRBD2, a call not compared with the DNA. TRBV12-1 is a listed pseudogene. This CDR3 region has 20 residues. For the CDR3, the DNA is TGTGCCAGCAGCTCCGGGACTAGCGGGAGGGCCCTAATGTACCAAGAGACCCAGTACTTC. Translating it yields CASSSGTSGRALMYQETQYF.

The chain carries TRBV6-1 and TRBJ2-7, with 11 nucleotides matching TRBD1. The V segment lost 4 bases and the J segment 5 bases; nucleotides outside the gene matches: 4. This CDR3 region has 14 residues. Germline CDR1 MNHNS, CDR2 SASEGT. The DNA for the CDR3 is TGTGCCAGCAGTGTTGGACAGGGGGCCGACGAGCAGTACTTC. Its translation: CASSVGQGADEQYF.